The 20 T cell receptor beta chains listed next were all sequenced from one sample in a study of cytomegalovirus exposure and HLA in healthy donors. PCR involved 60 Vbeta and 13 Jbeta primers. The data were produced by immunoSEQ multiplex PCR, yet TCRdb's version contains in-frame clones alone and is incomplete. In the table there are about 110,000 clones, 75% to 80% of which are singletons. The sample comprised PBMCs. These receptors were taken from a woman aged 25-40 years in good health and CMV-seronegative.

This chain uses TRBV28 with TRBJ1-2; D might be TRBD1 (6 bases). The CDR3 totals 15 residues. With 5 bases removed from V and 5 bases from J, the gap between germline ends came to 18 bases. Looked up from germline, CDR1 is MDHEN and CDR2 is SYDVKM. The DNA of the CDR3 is TGTGCCAGCAGTAACGGTTGGGGGCGCGGGTATGGCTACACCTTC. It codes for CASSNGWGRGYGYTF.

This CDR3 reads CASINRGGGTEAFF. In DNA form, the CDR3 reads TGTGCCAGTATCAACAGAGGGGGCGGCACTGAAGCTTTCTTT. The chain links TRBV19 to TRBJ1-1, with TRBD1 matching 7 bases. Looked up from germline, CDR1 is LNHDA and CDR2 is SQIVND (reference sequence). There are 14 residues in the CDR3. V shed 7 bases, J shed 4 bases, and the junction held 9 bases outside the gene matches. The full variable domain, its missing parts supplied by reference TRBV19 and TRBJ1-1, is DGGITQSPKYLFRKEGQNVTLSCEQNLNHDAMYWYRQDPGQGLRLIYYSQIVNDFQKGDIAEGYSVSREKKESFPLTVTSAQKNPTAFYLCASINRGGGTEAFFGQGTRLTVV.

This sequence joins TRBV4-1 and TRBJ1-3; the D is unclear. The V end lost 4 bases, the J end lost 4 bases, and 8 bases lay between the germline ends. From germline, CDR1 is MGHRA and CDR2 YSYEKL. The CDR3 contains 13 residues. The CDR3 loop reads CASSPVSGNTIYF. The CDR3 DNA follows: TGCGCCAGCAGCCCTGTTTCCGGAAACACCATATATTTT.

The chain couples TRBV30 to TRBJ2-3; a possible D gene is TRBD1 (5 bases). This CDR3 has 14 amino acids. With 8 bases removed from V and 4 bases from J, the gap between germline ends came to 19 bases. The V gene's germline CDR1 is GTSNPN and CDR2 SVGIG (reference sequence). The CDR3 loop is CAMERGQFADTQYF. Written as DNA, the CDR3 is TGTGCCATGGAAAGGGGCCAGTTTGCAGATACGCAGTATTTT. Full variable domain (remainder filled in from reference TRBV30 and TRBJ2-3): SQTIHQWPATLVQPVGSPLSLECTVEGTSNPNLYWYRQAAGRGLQLLFYSVGIGQISSEVPQNLSASRPQDRQFILSSKKLLLSDSGFYLCAMERGQFADTQYFGPGTRLTVL.

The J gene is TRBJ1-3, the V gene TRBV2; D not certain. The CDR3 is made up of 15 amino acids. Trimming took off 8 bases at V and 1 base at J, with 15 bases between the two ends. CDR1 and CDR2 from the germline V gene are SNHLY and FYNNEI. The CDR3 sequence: CASGLGGSSGNTIYF. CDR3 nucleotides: TGTGCCAGCGGACTCGGAGGGAGTTCTGGAAACACCATATATTTT.

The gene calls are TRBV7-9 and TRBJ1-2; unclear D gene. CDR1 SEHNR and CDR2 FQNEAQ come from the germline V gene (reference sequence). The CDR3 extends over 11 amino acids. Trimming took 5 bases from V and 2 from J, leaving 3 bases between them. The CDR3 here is CASSQNYGYTF. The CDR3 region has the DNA TGTGCCAGCAGCCAAAACTATGGCTACACCTTC.

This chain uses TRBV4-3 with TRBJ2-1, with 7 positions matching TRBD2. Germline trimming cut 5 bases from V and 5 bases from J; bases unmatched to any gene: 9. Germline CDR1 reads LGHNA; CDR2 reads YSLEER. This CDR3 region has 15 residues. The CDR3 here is CASSKWEGLDNEQFF. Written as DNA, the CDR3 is TGCGCCAGCAGCAAGTGGGAGGGCCTGGACAATGAGCAGTTCTTC.

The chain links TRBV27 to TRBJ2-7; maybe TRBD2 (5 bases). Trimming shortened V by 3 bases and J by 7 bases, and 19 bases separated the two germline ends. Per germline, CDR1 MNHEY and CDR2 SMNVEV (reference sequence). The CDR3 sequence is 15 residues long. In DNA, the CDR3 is TGTGCCAGCAGTTTGAGTCGGACTTCCCTACGAGAGCAGTACTTC. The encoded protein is CASSLSRTSLREQYF.

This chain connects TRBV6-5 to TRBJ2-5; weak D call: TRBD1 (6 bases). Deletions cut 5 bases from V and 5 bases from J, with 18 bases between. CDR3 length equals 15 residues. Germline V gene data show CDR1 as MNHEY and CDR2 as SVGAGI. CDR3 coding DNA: TGTGCCAGCAGTCGCCGCAGGGGTCGGGCGGAGACCCAGTACTTC. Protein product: CASSRRRGRAETQYF.

For the CDR3, the DNA is TGTGCCAGCAGTGAAGGGCTAGCCCCCCTCCCAGATACGCAGTATTTT. Protein sequence: CASSEGLAPLPDTQYF. The V call is TRBV6-1, the J call TRBJ2-3, with D possibly being TRBD2 (5 bases). Germline-derived CDR1 and CDR2 are MNHNS and SASEGT. The CDR3 covers 16 residues. The V end was cut by 1 base, the J end by 4 bases, with 15 bases between.

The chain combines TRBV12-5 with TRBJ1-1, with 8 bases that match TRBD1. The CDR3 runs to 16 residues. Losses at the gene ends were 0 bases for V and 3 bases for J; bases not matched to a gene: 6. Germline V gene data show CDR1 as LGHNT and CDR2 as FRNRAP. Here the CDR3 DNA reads TGTGCTAGTGGTTTGGTCGCAGGGGGCCTCGACACTGAAGCTTTCTTT. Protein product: CASGLVAGGLDTEAFF.

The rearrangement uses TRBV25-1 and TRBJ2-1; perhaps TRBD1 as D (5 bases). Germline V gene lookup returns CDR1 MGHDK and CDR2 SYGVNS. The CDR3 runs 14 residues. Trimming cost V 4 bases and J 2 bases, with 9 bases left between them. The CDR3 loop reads CASSARAPYNEQFF. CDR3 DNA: TGTGCCAGCAGTGCCAGGGCCCCCTACAATGAGCAGTTCTTC.

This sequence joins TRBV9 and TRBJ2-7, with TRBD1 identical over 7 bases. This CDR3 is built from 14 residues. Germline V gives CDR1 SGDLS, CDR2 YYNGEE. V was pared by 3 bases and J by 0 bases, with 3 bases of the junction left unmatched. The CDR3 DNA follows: TGTGCCAGCAGCGAAGACAGGGCCTCCTACGAGCAGTACTTC. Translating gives CASSEDRASYEQYF.

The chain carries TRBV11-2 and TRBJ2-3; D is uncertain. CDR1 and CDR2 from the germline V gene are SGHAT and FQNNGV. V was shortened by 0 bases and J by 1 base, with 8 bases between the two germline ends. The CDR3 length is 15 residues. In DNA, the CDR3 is TGTGCCAGCAGCTTAGATCCGAGCGGCACAGATACGCAGTATTTT. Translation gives CASSLDPSGTDTQYF.

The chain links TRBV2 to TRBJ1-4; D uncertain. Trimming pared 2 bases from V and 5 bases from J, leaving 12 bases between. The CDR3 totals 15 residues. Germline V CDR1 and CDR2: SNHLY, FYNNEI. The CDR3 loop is CASSELGRVNEKLFF. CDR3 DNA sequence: TGTGCCAGCAGTGAATTGGGCAGAGTGAATGAAAAACTGTTTTTT.

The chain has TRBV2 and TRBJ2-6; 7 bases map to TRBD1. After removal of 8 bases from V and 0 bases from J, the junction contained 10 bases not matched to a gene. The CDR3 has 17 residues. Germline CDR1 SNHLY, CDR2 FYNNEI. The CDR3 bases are TGTGCCAGCCGCCGATTTTACAGGGGCTCTGGGGCCAACGTCCTGACTTTC. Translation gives CASRRFYRGSGANVLTF.

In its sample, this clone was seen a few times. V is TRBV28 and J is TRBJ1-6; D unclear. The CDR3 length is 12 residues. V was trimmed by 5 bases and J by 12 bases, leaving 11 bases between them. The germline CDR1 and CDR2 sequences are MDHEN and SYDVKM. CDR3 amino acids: CASSPPRGPLHF. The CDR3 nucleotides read TGTGCCAGCAGTCCCCCACGCGGACCCCTCCACTTT.

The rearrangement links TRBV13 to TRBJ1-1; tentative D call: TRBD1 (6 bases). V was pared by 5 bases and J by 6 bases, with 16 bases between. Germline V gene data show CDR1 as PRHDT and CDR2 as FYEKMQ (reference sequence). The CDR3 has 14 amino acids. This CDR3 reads CASSHGRGVAEAFF. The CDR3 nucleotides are TGTGCCAGCAGCCACGGCAGGGGAGTCGCTGAAGCTTTCTTT.

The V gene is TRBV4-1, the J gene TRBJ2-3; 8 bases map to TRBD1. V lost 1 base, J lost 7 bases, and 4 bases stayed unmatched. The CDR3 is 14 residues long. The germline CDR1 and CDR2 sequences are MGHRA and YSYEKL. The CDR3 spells CASSQGDRGNTQYF. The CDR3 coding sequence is TGCGCCAGCAGCCAAGGAGACAGGGGAAATACGCAGTATTTT.

In DNA, the CDR3 is TGTGCCAGCGCTACGGGGGTACACCAAGAGACCCAGTACTTC. Its translation is CASATGVHQETQYF. The chain carries TRBV9 and TRBJ2-5; TRBD2 might be the D (6 bases). Germline lookup yields CDR1 SGDLS and CDR2 YYNGEE. V was cut by 7 bases and J by 0 bases, with 13 bases left in between. This CDR3 has 14 residues.